These 12 T cell receptor beta chains were sequenced from one sample in a study of shared clonotypes between healthy human individuals. Libraries were prepared by immunoSEQ multiplex PCR; TCRdb keeps only in-frame clonotypes and omits some of them. The sample lists about 2 million clones, less than 95% seen once, with under 1.5% in the top ten. Selected positively for CCR7 and CD45RO-negative, naive CD8 cells excluded terminally differentiated effector memory CD45RA+ cells. What was sequenced was naive CD8+ T cells sorted from blood. These receptors were taken from a man younger than 35 in good health.

The chain employs TRBV28 and TRBJ2-2; no definite D call. V was trimmed by 3 bases and J by 10 bases, leaving 12 bases between them. The CDR3 is 13 amino acids. The germline gives CDR1 MDHEN, CDR2 SYDVKM. The CDR3 reads CASSFRSPEELFF. The CDR3 nucleotides are TGTGCCAGCAGTTTCAGATCACCGGAGGAGCTGTTTTTT.

The chain employs TRBV28 and TRBJ1-1; perhaps TRBD1 as D (6 bases). The CDR3 is 15 residues long. Germline values: CDR1 MDHEN, CDR2 SYDVKM. Trimming took 3 bases from V and 3 from J, leaving 14 bases between them. The CDR3 sequence is CASSFPQAGDTEAFF. CDR3 DNA sequence: TGTGCCAGCAGTTTCCCCCAGGCAGGGGACACTGAAGCTTTCTTT. Full variable domain (missing parts from reference TRBV28 and TRBJ1-1): DVKVTQSSRYLVKRTGEKVFLECVQDMDHENMFWYRQDPGLGLRLIYFSYDVKMKEKGDIPEGYSVSREKKERFSLILESASTNQTSMYLCASSFPQAGDTEAFFGQGTRLTVV.

V and J are TRBV7-2 and TRBJ2-7; TRBD1 aligns across 10 bases. Germline CDR1 is SGHTA and CDR2 is FQGNSA. V lost 0 bases to trimming and J lost 3 bases; unmatched junction nucleotides: 2. The CDR3 extends over 15 amino acids. The DNA for the CDR3 is TGTGCCAGCAGCTTAGCCCGGGACAGGGGCTACGAGCAGTACTTC. Amino acids: CASSLARDRGYEQYF.

J is TRBJ2-2 and V is TRBV10-2, with D tentatively TRBD1 (5 bases). V lost 7 bases and J 6 bases, leaving 15 bases between the germline ends. CDR3 length equals 14 residues. The germline CDR1 and CDR2 sequences are WSHSY and SAAADI. The chain's CDR3 is CASTPGHSPGELFF. The CDR3 coding sequence is TGCGCCAGCACCCCCGGACATTCCCCCGGGGAGCTGTTTTTT.

This chain links TRBV5-8 with TRBJ2-7; the D gene is possibly TRBD2 (5 bases). Per germline, CDR1 SGHTS and CDR2 YDEGEE. V was clipped by 0 bases and J by 4 bases, with 11 bases between them. This CDR3 is built from 14 residues. As DNA, the CDR3 is TGTGCCAGCAGCTTGGTTAGAGGGTGGTACGAGCAGTACTTC. This codes for CASSLVRGWYEQYF.

The CDR3 bases are TGCGCCAGCAGCCAAACACCGACAGGGGGGAATGGCTACACCTTC. It encodes CASSQTPTGGNGYTF. The V and J genes are TRBV4-1 and TRBJ1-2, with TRBD1 matching 9 bases. From germline, CDR1 is MGHRA and CDR2 YSYEKL. V was pared by 2 bases and J by 6 bases, with 7 bases of the junction left unmatched. The CDR3 contains 15 residues.

The count of this clone is one. The gene calls are TRBV9 and TRBJ1-1; D is perhaps TRBD1 (6 bases). The V end lost 4 bases, the J end lost 6 bases, and 22 bases lay between the germline ends. CDR3 length equals 16 residues. Germline CDR1 reads SGDLS; CDR2 reads YYNGEE. The CDR3 loop reads CASSKKVSGGGPEAFF. CDR3 DNA: TGTGCCAGCAGCAAGAAGGTTTCGGGAGGGGGGCCTGAAGCTTTCTTT.

The chain uses TRBV5-1 and TRBJ1-1, with D unresolved. This CDR3 has 11 amino acids. V was cut by 4 bases and J by 7 bases, with 8 bases left in between. Germline V lookup: CDR1 SGHRS, CDR2 YFSETQ. The CDR3 nucleotides read TGCGCCAGCAGCCCCTGTCTTGAAGCTTTCTTT. Its protein is CASSPCLEAFF.

DNA for the CDR3: TGTGCCACCAGCAATACTCTCGGGACTAGCGGGGCCATGGATGAGCAGTTCTTC. Its translation: CATSNTLGTSGAMDEQFF. The genes are TRBV15 and TRBJ2-1, with TRBD2 matching 13 bases. CDR1 and CDR2 (germline): LNHNV, YYDKDF (reference sequence). This CDR3 contains 18 residues. Trimming cost V 4 bases and J 8 bases; bases outside gene matches: 14. Together with reference TRBV15 and TRBJ2-1, the CDR3 gives the full variable domain: DAMVIQNPRYQVTQFGKPVTLSCSQTLNHNVMYWYQQKSSQAPKLLFHYYDKDFNNEADTPDNFQSRRPNTSFCFLDIRSPGLGDTAMYLCATSNTLGTSGAMDEQFFGPGTRLTVL.

V and J are TRBV7-3 and TRBJ2-1; a possible D gene is TRBD1 (6 bases). Germline lookup yields CDR1 SGHTA and CDR2 FQGTGA. This CDR3 has 16 amino acids. Trimming stripped 4 bases from V and 1 base from J, with 14 bases between. CDR3 DNA sequence: TGTGCCAGCAGCTCACAGGGTTATGGTTCCTACAATGAGCAGTTCTTC. This codes for CASSSQGYGSYNEQFF. Complete variable domain (other parts from reference TRBV7-3 and TRBJ2-1): GAGVSQTPSNKVTEKGKYVELRCDPISGHTALYWYRQSLGQGPEFLIYFQGTGAADDSGLPNDRFFAVRPEGSVSTLKIQRTERGDSAVYLCASSSQGYGSYNEQFFGPGTRLTVL.

The chain has TRBV11-3 and TRBJ2-5; the D is unclear. CDR3 length equals 12 residues. Germline V gene sequence: CDR1 SGHNT, CDR2 YENEEA. Trimming left V 5 bases short and J 0 bases short, with 4 bases between. The CDR3 is CASSPDQETQYF. The CDR3 DNA follows: TGTGCCAGCAGCCCGGACCAAGAGACCCAGTACTTC. The full variable domain, its missing parts supplied by reference TRBV11-3 and TRBJ2-5, is EAGVVQSPRYKIIEKKQPVAFWCNPISGHNTLYWYLQNLGQGPELLIRYENEEAVDDSQLPKDRFSAERLKGVDSTLKIQPAELGDSAVYLCASSPDQETQYFGPGTRLLVL.

The chain uses TRBV28 and TRBJ1-1; D is ambiguous. Germline CDR1 reads MDHEN; CDR2 reads SYDVKM. Between the trimmed V and J ends, which lost 4 bases and 4 bases, there was a span of 16 bases. The CDR3 sequence is 15 residues long. CDR3 in amino acids: CASSSRWEELTEAFF. The CDR3 region has the DNA TGTGCCAGCAGTTCCCGTTGGGAGGAGCTCACTGAAGCTTTCTTT.